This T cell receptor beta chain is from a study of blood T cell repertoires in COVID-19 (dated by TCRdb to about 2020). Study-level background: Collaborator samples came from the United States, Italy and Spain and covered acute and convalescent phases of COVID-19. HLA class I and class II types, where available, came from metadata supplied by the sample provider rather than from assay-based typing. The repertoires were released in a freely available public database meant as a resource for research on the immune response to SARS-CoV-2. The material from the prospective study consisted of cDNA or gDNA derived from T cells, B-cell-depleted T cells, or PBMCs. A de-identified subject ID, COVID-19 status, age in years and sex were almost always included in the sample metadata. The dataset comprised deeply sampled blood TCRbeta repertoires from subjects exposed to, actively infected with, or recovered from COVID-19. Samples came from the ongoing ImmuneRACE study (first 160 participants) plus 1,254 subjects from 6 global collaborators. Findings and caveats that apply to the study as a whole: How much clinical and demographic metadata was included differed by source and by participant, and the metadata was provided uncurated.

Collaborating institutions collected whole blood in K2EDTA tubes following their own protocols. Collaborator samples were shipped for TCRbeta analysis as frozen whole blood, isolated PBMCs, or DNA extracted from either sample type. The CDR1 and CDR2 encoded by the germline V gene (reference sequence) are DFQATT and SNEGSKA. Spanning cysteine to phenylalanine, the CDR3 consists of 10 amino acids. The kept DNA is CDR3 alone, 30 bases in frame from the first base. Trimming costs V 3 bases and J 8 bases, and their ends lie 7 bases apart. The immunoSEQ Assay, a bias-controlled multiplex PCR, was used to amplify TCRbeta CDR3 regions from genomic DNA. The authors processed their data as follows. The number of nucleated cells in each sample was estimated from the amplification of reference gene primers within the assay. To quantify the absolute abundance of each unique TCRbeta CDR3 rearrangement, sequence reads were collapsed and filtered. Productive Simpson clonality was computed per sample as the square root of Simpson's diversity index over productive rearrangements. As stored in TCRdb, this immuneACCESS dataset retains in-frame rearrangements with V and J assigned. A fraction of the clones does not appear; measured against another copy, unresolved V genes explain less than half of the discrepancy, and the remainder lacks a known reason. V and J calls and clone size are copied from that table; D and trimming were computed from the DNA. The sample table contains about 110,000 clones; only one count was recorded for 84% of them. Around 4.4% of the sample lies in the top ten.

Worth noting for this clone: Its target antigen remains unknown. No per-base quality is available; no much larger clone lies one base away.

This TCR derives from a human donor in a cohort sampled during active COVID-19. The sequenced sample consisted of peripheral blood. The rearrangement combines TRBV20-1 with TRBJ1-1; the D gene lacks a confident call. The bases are TGCAGTGCTAGTCTTAAAGAAGCTTTCTTT. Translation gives CSASLKEAFF.